This section outlines one TCR beta chain sequence together with its context. The antigen remains undetermined. This specimen comes from a study of human T cells and chemical hapten exposure. Study results and caveats: Counts of TCRs above 1 in 1000 frequency stayed unchanged with DPC sensitization. Every donor had alopecia, and their immune response may therefore differ from healthy people's.

From the RACE reads, TCRdb called clonotypes with MiXCR, one entry per CDR3 protein. The repertoire includes about 360,000 distinct CDR3 sequences, around 6.9% of them detected once, and 8.4% sits in the top ten. Germline loops: CDR1 SGHTA, CDR2 FQGNSA. Trimming took 2 bases from V and 4 from J, leaving 22 bases between them. The CDR3 runs 18 residues. Time point meaning: patch test 1, 2 weeks after DPC sensitization. The treatment here: therapeutic diphenylcyclopropenone sensitization with weekly scalp DPC. The authors extracted total RNA from unfractionated whole blood. The material sequenced was whole blood, taken in connection with sensitization to the hapten diphenylcyclopropenone (DPC). The rearrangement uses TRBV7-2 and TRBJ2-3; D remains unclear. The receptor comes from a woman aged 18-29 years with alopecia areata. Some clones in this sample may be carry-over from other donors' samples. As DNA, the CDR3 is TGTGCCAGCAGCTTACGGCGGACGGATCGCCTATTGGCAGATACGCAGTATTTT. Encoded protein: CASSLRRTDRLLADTQYF.